This T cell receptor beta chain appears in the sequencing data of a study of control samples from healthy donors and cancer patients. Germline values: CDR1 MNHEY, CDR2 SMNVEV (reference sequence). The V end was cut by 2 bases, the J end by 3 bases, with 12 bases between. The CDR3 is 15 amino acids. The assay was immunoSEQ multiplex PCR, and TCRdb's table has in-frame clones only and misses some. The repertoire holds fewer than 40,000 clones, approximately 93% seen once, with about 6.2% in the top ten. J is TRBJ2-3 and V is TRBV27; D is perhaps TRBD1 or TRBD2 (5 bases each). The sequenced material came from blood. The origin of this receptor is a man aged 55 to 70 in good health. DNA for the CDR3: TGTGCCAGCAGTTTACGGGACCTCCGGACAGATACGCAGTATTTT. Translated: CASSLRDLRTDTQYF.